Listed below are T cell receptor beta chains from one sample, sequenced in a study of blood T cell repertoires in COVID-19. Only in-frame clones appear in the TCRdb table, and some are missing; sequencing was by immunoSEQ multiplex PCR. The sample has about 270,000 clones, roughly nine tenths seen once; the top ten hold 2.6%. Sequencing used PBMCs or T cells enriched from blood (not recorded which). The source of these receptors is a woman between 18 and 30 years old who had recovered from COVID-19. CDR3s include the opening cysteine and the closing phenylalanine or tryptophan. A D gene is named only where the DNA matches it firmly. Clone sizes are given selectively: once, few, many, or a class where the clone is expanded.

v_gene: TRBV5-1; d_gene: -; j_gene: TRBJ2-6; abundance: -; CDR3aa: CASSLGGASGANVLTF; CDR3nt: TGCGCCAGCAGCTTGGGGGGAGCCTCTGGGGCCAACGTCCTGACTTTC
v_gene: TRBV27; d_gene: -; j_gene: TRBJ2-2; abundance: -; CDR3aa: CASSLWVRGTGELFF; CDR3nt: TGTGCCAGCAGTTTATGGGTGCGGGGCACCGGGGAGCTGTTTTTT
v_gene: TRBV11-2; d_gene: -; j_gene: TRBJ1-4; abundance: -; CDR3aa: CASSTRGTPSEKVFF; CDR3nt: TGTGCCAGCAGCACTAGAGGCACGCCTAGTGAAAAGGTGTTTTTT
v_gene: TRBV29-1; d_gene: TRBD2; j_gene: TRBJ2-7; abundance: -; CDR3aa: CSVEDPSGSGYEQYF; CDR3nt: TGCAGCGTTGAAGATCCTAGCGGGAGTGGCTACGAGCAGTACTTC
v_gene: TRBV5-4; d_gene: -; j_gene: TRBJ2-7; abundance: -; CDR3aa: CASMVGILYEQYF; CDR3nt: TGTGCCAGCATGGTTGGCATCCTCTACGAGCAGTACTTC
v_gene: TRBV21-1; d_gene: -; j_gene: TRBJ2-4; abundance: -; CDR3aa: CASTLRGAKNIQYF; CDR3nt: TGTGCCTCAACACTGCGGGGGGCCAAAAACATTCAGTACTTC
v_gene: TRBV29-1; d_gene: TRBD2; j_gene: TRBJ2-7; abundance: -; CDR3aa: CSVPRTSGGPPYEQYF; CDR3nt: TGCAGCGTTCCTCGGACTAGCGGGGGGCCCCCCTACGAGCAGTACTTC
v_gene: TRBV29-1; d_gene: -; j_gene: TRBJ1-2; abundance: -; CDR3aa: CSVPGPGELYTF; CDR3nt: TGCAGCGTCCCCGGGCCCGGGGAACTCTACACCTTC
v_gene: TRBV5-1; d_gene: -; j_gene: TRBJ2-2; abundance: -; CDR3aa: CASSLVRVGTGELFF; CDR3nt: TGCGCCAGCAGCTTGGTCAGGGTGGGCACCGGGGAGCTGTTTTTT
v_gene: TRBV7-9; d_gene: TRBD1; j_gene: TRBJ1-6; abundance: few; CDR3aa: CASSLTDRGGNSPLHF; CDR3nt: TGTGCCAGCAGCTTAACCGACAGGGGAGGAAATTCACCCCTCCACTTT
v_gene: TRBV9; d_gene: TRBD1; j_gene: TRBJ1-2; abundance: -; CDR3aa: CASSGGQLNGYTF; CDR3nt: TGTGCCAGCAGCGGGGGACAGTTGAATGGCTACACCTTC
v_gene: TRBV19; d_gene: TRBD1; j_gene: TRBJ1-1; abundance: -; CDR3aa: CASRGTGGTEAFF; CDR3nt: TGTGCCAGTAGGGGAACAGGGGGCACTGAAGCTTTCTTT
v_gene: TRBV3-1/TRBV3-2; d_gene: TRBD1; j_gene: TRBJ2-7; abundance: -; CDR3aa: CASSHLTGDLPYEQYF; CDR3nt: TGTGCCAGCAGCCATCTGACAGGGGACCTTCCCTACGAGCAGTACTTC
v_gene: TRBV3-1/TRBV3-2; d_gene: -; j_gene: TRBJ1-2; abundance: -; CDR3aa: CASSPLSGVDYGYTF; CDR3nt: TGTGCCAGCAGCCCACTTTCAGGGGTCGACTATGGCTACACCTTC
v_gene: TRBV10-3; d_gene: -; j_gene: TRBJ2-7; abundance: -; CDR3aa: CAISAPGLSYEQYF; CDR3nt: TGTGCCATCAGTGCCCCGGGACTTTCCTACGAGCAGTACTTC
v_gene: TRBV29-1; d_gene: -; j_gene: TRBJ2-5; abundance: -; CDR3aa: CSVREGETQYF; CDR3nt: TGCAGCGTCCGCGAGGGAGAGACCCAGTACTTC
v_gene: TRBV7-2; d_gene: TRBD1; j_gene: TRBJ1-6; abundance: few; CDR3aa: CASSFFWTGDSPLHF; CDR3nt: TGTGCCAGCAGCTTTTTTTGGACAGGGGACTCACCCCTCCACTTT
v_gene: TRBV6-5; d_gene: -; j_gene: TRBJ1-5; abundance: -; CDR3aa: CASRGRVHSNQPQHF; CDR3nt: TGTGCCAGCAGAGGCCGGGTGCATAGCAATCAGCCCCAGCATTTT
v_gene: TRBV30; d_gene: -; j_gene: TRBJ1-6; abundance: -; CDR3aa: CAWSKQVTYNSPLHF; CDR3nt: TGTGCCTGGAGCAAACAGGTGACCTATAATTCACCCCTCCACTTT